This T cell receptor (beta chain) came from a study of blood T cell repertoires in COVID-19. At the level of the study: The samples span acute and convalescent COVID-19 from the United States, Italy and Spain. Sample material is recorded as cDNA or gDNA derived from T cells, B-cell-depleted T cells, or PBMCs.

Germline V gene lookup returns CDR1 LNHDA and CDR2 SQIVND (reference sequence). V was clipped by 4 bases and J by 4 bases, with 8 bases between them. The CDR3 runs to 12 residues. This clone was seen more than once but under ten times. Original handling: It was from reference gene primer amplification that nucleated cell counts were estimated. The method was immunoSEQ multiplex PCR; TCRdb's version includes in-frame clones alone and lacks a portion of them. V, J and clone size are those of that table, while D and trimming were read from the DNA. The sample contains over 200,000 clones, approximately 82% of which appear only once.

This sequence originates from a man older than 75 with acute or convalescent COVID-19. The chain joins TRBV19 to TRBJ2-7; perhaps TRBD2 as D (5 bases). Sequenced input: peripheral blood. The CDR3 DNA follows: TGTGCCAGTAGTACTGGACTTTACGAGCAGTACTTC. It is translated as CASSTGLYEQYF. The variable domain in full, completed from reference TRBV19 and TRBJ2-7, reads DGGITQSPKYLFRKEGQNVTLSCEQNLNHDAMYWYRQDPGQGLRLIYYSQIVNDFQKGDIAEGYSVSREKKESFPLTVTSAQKNPTAFYLCASSTGLYEQYFGPGTRLTVT.